These 32 T cell receptor beta chains originate from one sample sequenced in a study of sequential checkpoint blockade in melanoma. TCRdb's copy holds only in-frame clones and misses some; the assay was immunoSEQ multiplex PCR. The sample has 11,000 to 15,000 clones, around 70% seen once; the top ten hold roughly a third. Stated treatment: randomized to nivolumab then ipilimumab (arm A) or the reverse (arm B). The material was CD8+ T cells sorted from blood (inferred from file names), obtained from a patient given nivolumab and ipilimumab in sequence. The receptor source for this set is a human donor with melanoma.

The V call is TRBV7-8, the J call TRBJ2-3; D is perhaps TRBD2 (5 bases). Per germline, CDR1 SGHVS and CDR2 FQNEAQ. The CDR3 spans 16 residues. Trimming stripped 2 bases from V and 4 bases from J, with 16 bases between. DNA for the CDR3: TGTGCCAGCAGCTTATTGGTTCTGGGAGAAGCAGATACGCAGTATTTT. Its translation is CASSLLVLGEADTQYF.

This chain joins TRBV4-1 and TRBJ2-2; 9 bases are shared with TRBD2. V shed 0 bases and J 0 bases; nucleotides not matched to a gene: 2. The CDR3 covers 17 residues. Germline lookup yields CDR1 MGHRA and CDR2 YSYEKL. CDR3 coding DNA: TGCGCCAGCAGCCAAGATCCTAGCGGGGCGAACACCGGGGAGCTGTTTTTT. Protein product: CASSQDPSGANTGELFF.

This sequence joins TRBV4-3 and TRBJ1-1; D is ambiguous. The CDR3 loop spans 15 amino acids. Trimming left V 1 base short and J 0 bases short, with 9 bases between. Germline V gene sequence: CDR1 LGHNA, CDR2 YSLEER. CDR3 sequence: CASSQAGGLNTEAFF. The DNA of the CDR3 is TGCGCCAGCAGCCAAGCAGGAGGGCTGAACACTGAAGCTTTCTTT.

This clone is medium-sized by share. This chain connects TRBV6-4 to TRBJ2-1; 14 nucleotides agree with TRBD2. From germline, CDR1 is MRHNA and CDR2 SNTAGT. The CDR3 has 15 amino acids. With 2 bases clipped from V and 7 bases from J, the junction kept 1 base outside the gene matches. DNA for the CDR3: TGTGCCAGCAGTGACGGGACTAGCGGGGGTAATGAGCAGTTCTTC. It codes for CASSDGTSGGNEQFF.

The V gene is TRBV4-2, the J gene TRBJ2-7; 7 bases line up with TRBD2. The CDR3 totals 15 residues. With 2 bases clipped from V and 4 bases from J, the junction kept 8 bases outside the gene matches. Germline CDR1 and CDR2: LGHNA and YNFKEQ. Written as DNA, the CDR3 is TGTGCCAGCAGCCAAAACCCTACTAGCGTGTACGAGCAGTACTTC. This codes for CASSQNPTSVYEQYF.

The chain joins TRBV7-9 to TRBJ2-7, with 9 bases that match TRBD1. Per germline, CDR1 SEHNR and CDR2 FQNEAQ (reference sequence). Germline trimming cut 1 base from V and 3 bases from J; bases unmatched to any gene: 4. CDR3 length equals 15 residues. CDR3 sequence: CASSLGLTGGYEQYF. Here the CDR3 DNA reads TGTGCCAGCAGCTTAGGGTTGACAGGGGGCTACGAGCAGTACTTC.

This clone was picked up a small number of times. The chain joins TRBV5-1 to TRBJ2-2; the match to TRBD2 covers 11 bases. Trimming removed 5 bases from V and 0 bases from J; junction bases left unmatched: 9. CDR1 is SGHRS and CDR2 is YFSETQ in the germline V gene. The CDR3 totals 18 residues. In DNA, the CDR3 is TGCGCCAGCAGGGGGACTAGCGGCCACCTTACGAACACCGGGGAGCTGTTTTTT. Protein: CASRGTSGHLTNTGELFF.

This rearrangement joins TRBV9 to TRBJ2-7; D might be TRBD1 (6 bases). Germline CDR1 and CDR2: SGDLS and YYNGEE. The CDR3 has 13 amino acids. The V end was cut by 0 bases, the J end by 5 bases, with 9 bases between. CDR3 DNA: TGTGCCAGCAGCGTAGATCCAGGGGACGAGCAGTACTTC. Its translation is CASSVDPGDEQYF.

The rearrangement joins TRBV27 to TRBJ2-2; TRBD1 matches at 7 bases. Per the germline V gene, CDR1 is MNHEY and CDR2 is SMNVEV (reference sequence). V lost 4 bases, J lost 7 bases, and 3 bases stayed unmatched. The CDR3 loop spans 13 amino acids. The CDR3 here is CASSYRGDGELFF. The CDR3 DNA sequence: TGTGCCAGCAGTTACAGGGGAGACGGGGAGCTGTTTTTT.

CDR3 bases: TGCGCCAGCAGCTTGGGGACAGGGGGCCTGGGCAATGAGCAGTTCTTC. This gives the protein CASSLGTGGLGNEQFF. This chain links TRBV5-1 with TRBJ2-1; 11 nucleotides agree with TRBD1. J lost 6 bases, V lost 0 bases, and 5 bases had no gene match. The CDR3 runs 16 residues. CDR1 SGHRS and CDR2 YFSETQ come from the germline V gene. The complete variable domain, with remaining parts taken from reference TRBV5-1 and TRBJ2-1, reads KAGVTQTPRYLIKTRGQQVTLSCSPISGHRSVSWYQQTPGQGLQFLFEYFSETQRNKGNFPGRFSGRQFSNSRSEMNVSTLELGDSALYLCASSLGTGGLGNEQFFGPGTRLTVL.

The J gene is TRBJ2-1, the V gene TRBV4-1, with a tentative D call TRBD2 (6 bases). CDR1 is MGHRA, CDR2 YSYEKL, per germline. The CDR3 length is 17 residues. Trimming left V 0 bases short and J 3 bases short, with 15 bases between. Written as DNA, the CDR3 is TGCGCCAGCAGCCAAGAGGGGTGGCCTAGCGTCTACAATGAGCAGTTCTTC. It encodes CASSQEGWPSVYNEQFF.

The chain links TRBV7-2 to TRBJ1-1; TRBD1 agrees at 7 bases. The CDR3 contains 13 residues. J was trimmed by 4 bases and V by 7 bases; bases with no gene match: 6. Per germline, CDR1 SGHTA and CDR2 FQGNSA. CDR3 protein: CASKNTGATEAFF. The DNA for the CDR3 is TGTGCCAGCAAGAATACAGGGGCCACTGAAGCTTTCTTT.

This chain connects TRBV6-6 to TRBJ2-7, with TRBD1 matching 8 bases. CDR3 length: 14 residues. Germline V lookup: CDR1 MNHNY, CDR2 SVGAGI (reference sequence). V gave up 6 bases and J gave up 2 bases; unmatched junction bases: 6. The CDR3 reads CASSTRQGPYEQYF. In DNA, the CDR3 is TGTGCCAGCAGCACACGACAGGGGCCCTACGAGCAGTACTTC.

The chain recombines TRBV6-4 with TRBJ1-2; the match to TRBD1 covers 9 bases. CDR1 is MRHNA, CDR2 SNTAGT, per germline. CDR3 length: 16 residues. The V segment lost 0 bases and the J segment 6 bases; nucleotides outside the gene matches: 8. CDR3 in amino acids: CASSDSVDRGWDGYTF. The CDR3 DNA is TGTGCCAGCAGTGACTCGGTGGACAGGGGATGGGATGGCTACACCTTC.

This clone was seen a few times. This sequence joins TRBV6-5 and TRBJ2-2; the match to TRBD1 covers 8 bases. V lost 4 bases and J lost 1; bases outside the gene matches: 2. Germline loops: CDR1 MNHEY, CDR2 SVGAGI. The CDR3 contains 15 residues. CDR3 sequence reads: CASSSGTGNTGELFF. DNA of the CDR3: TGTGCCAGCAGTTCCGGGACAGGGAACACCGGGGAGCTGTTTTTT.

This clone was detected only a few times. CDR3 in amino acids: CASSELPGQPNNEQFF. In DNA, the CDR3 is TGTGCCAGCAGTGAGCTACCGGGACAGCCGAACAATGAGCAGTTCTTC. The chain carries TRBV6-1 and TRBJ2-1, with 7 positions matching TRBD1. With 3 bases clipped from V and 5 bases from J, the junction kept 10 bases outside the gene matches. The CDR3 sequence is 16 residues long. Germline CDR1 and CDR2: MNHNS and SASEGT.

This clone was detected only once. This sequence joins TRBV27 and TRBJ1-4; D is ambiguous. Trimming took 8 bases from V and 0 from J, leaving 19 bases between them. From germline, CDR1 is MNHEY and CDR2 SMNVEV (reference sequence). CDR3 length: 17 residues. In nucleotides, the CDR3 is TGTGCCAGCGGCGGCGGAAACGGACTTGCAACTAATGAAAAACTGTTTTTT. Translated, it gives CASGGGNGLATNEKLFF.

This chain connects TRBV5-6 to TRBJ1-1, with D uncertain. Germline V gene data show CDR1 as SGHDT and CDR2 as YYEEEE. The CDR3 is 13 amino acids. The V and J ends lost 0 bases and 3 bases respectively, with 6 bases between them. The CDR3 region has the DNA TGTGCCAGCAGCTTGGGTCCTTACACTGAAGCTTTCTTT. This sequence encodes CASSLGPYTEAFF.

The chain couples TRBV4-2 to TRBJ2-2, with 9 bases matching TRBD2. Trimming removed 1 base from V and 3 bases from J; junction bases left unmatched: 0. Germline V gives CDR1 LGHNA, CDR2 YNFKEQ. The CDR3 is 15 residues long. CDR3 amino acids: CASSQGTSDTGELFF. CDR3 nucleotides: TGTGCCAGCAGCCAAGGGACTAGCGACACCGGGGAGCTGTTTTTT.

The rearrangement links TRBV2 to TRBJ1-1, with 7 nucleotides matching TRBD1. Germline V lookup: CDR1 SNHLY, CDR2 FYNNEI. With V trimmed by 8 bases and J by 1 base, 16 bases remained unmatched. CDR3 size: 17 residues. The CDR3 DNA sequence: TGTGCCAGCGGCCGACAGGGATTCGGTATTGGGAACACTGAAGCTTTCTTT. Residues: CASGRQGFGIGNTEAFF.

V is TRBV27 and J is TRBJ2-7; 10 positions agree with TRBD1. Per germline, CDR1 MNHEY and CDR2 SMNVEV (reference sequence). The trim removed 6 bases at V and 1 base at J, leaving 6 bases unmatched. The CDR3 loop spans 15 amino acids. CDR3: CASSLDRGPSYEQYF. CDR3 nucleotides: TGTGCCAGCAGCCTAGACAGGGGGCCTTCCTACGAGCAGTACTTC.

The chain is built from TRBV9 and TRBJ2-7, with 11 bases matching TRBD2. From germline, CDR1 is SGDLS and CDR2 YYNGEE. The CDR3 runs 14 residues. V trimming: 2 bases; J trimming: 2 bases; junction bases outside the gene matches: 0. The CDR3 DNA follows: TGTGCCAGCAGCGTTAGCGGGAGGGCCTACGAGCAGTACTTC. This codes for CASSVSGRAYEQYF.

In this sample, this clone turned up a few times. V gene TRBV27 combines with J gene TRBJ2-7; maybe TRBD2 (5 bases). Germline CDR1 is MNHEY and CDR2 is SMNVEV (reference sequence). V gave up 6 bases and J gave up 2 bases, with 8 bases separating them. The CDR3 has 12 amino acids. The CDR3 reads CASSRGPYEQYF. Written as DNA, the CDR3 is TGTGCCAGCAGCCGCGGGCCCTACGAGCAGTACTTC.

This clone was counted once. V and J are TRBV4-2 and TRBJ2-3; TRBD2 matches at 15 bases. Unmatched junction bases numbered 10, after V lost 6 bases and J lost 6 bases. CDR1 LGHNA and CDR2 YNFKEQ come from the germline V gene. CDR3 length equals 17 residues. CDR3 DNA sequence: TGTGCCAGCAGACCCAGTCCGGGACTAGCGGGGGGTGATACGCAGTATTTT. Residues: CASRPSPGLAGGDTQYF.

The chain combines TRBV11-2 with TRBJ2-1; D may be TRBD2 (6 bases). The germline V gene encodes CDR1 SGHAT and CDR2 FQNNGV. V was clipped by 5 bases and J by 2 bases, with 13 bases between them. The CDR3 runs 15 residues. The CDR3 protein is CASSTFSGPYNEQFF. Here the CDR3 DNA reads TGTGCCAGCAGCACCTTTAGCGGACCCTACAATGAGCAGTTCTTC.

This chain joins TRBV5-6 and TRBJ2-7, with D uncertain. CDR1 and CDR2 from the germline V gene are SGHDT and YYEEEE. V dropped 4 bases and J dropped 3 bases, with 14 bases sitting between them. The CDR3 consists of 14 residues. For the CDR3, the DNA is TGTGCCAGCAGCGAAGCCTTAGTGAACTACGAGCAGTACTTC. It encodes CASSEALVNYEQYF.

The chain combines TRBV6-5 with TRBJ2-5; 7 bases match TRBD2. CDR1 and CDR2 (germline): MNHEY, SVGAGI. V shed 0 bases, J shed 5 bases, and the junction held 9 bases outside the gene matches. CDR3 length equals 16 residues. The CDR3 here is CASSYSPASGDETQYF. For the CDR3, the DNA is TGTGCCAGCAGTTACTCGCCGGCTAGCGGAGATGAGACCCAGTACTTC.

The V call is TRBV6-1, the J call TRBJ2-7; TRBD1 aligns across 8 bases. Germline-derived CDR1 and CDR2 are MNHNS and SASEGT. The CDR3 sequence is 13 residues long. Germline trimming cut 10 bases from V and 2 bases from J; bases unmatched to any gene: 7. This CDR3 reads CATPGQVAYEQYF. The CDR3 DNA follows: TGTGCCACCCCGGGACAGGTCGCCTACGAGCAGTACTTC.

V and J are TRBV11-2 and TRBJ2-7; 8 nucleotides match TRBD1. This CDR3 has 13 amino acids. Looked up from germline, CDR1 is SGHAT and CDR2 is FQNNGV. With V trimmed by 3 bases and J by 6 bases, 4 bases remained unmatched. CDR3 loop: CASSFGDRFEQYF. CDR3 DNA: TGTGCCAGCAGCTTCGGGGACAGGTTCGAGCAGTACTTC.

This chain connects TRBV27 to TRBJ2-1; the D gene is possibly TRBD2 (6 bases). CDR3 size: 16 residues. V was pared by 2 bases and J by 0 bases, with 11 bases between. Per the germline V gene, CDR1 is MNHEY and CDR2 is SMNVEV (reference sequence). The CDR3 reads CASSLLGGSSYNEQFF. CDR3 nucleotides: TGTGCCAGCAGTTTACTGGGGGGTAGCTCCTACAATGAGCAGTTCTTC.

The V call is TRBV4-1, the J call TRBJ2-7; 9 bases fit TRBD1. This CDR3 is built from 13 residues. Per the germline V gene, CDR1 is MGHRA and CDR2 is YSYEKL. V was pared by 5 bases and J by 3 bases, with 2 bases of the junction left unmatched. CDR3 in amino acids: CASSADRGYEQYF. DNA for the CDR3: TGCGCCAGCAGCGCGGACAGGGGCTACGAGCAGTACTTC.

The CDR3 reads CASSDRQGNTEAFF. The CDR3 bases are TGTGCCAGCAGCGACCGACAGGGGAACACTGAAGCTTTCTTT. The V gene is TRBV7-9, the J gene TRBJ1-1, with 7 positions matching TRBD1. Trimming took 5 bases from V and 1 from J; bases not matched to a gene: 4. Germline lookup yields CDR1 SEHNR and CDR2 FQNEAQ (reference sequence). CDR3 length equals 14 residues. The complete variable domain, with remaining parts taken from reference TRBV7-9 and TRBJ1-1, reads DTGVSQNPRHKITKRGQNVTFRCDPISEHNRLYWYRQTLGQGPEFLTYFQNEAQLEKSRLLSDRFSAERPKGSFSTLEIQRTEQGDSAMYLCASSDRQGNTEAFFGQGTRLTVV.